Following are 18 T cell receptor beta chains from one sample sequenced in a study of cytomegalovirus exposure and HLA in healthy donors. The PCR had 60 Vbeta and 13 Jbeta primers. The repertoire was sequenced with immunoSEQ multiplex PCR; TCRdb's copy has only in-frame clones and lacks some. The table has more than 150,000 clones, around 80% seen once. The sample was PBMCs. Every receptor here comes from a woman aged 25-40 years in good health and CMV-seronegative.

The chain employs TRBV9 and TRBJ2-5, with 11 bases fitting TRBD2. Losses at the gene ends were 3 bases for V and 2 bases for J; bases not matched to a gene: 6. Germline V gives CDR1 SGDLS, CDR2 YYNGEE. The CDR3 has 16 residues. The CDR3 reads CASSEGGLAVQETQYF. In nucleotides, the CDR3 is TGTGCCAGCAGCGAGGGGGGACTAGCGGTTCAAGAGACCCAGTACTTC.

This clone was observed a few times. J is TRBJ2-7 and V is TRBV4-2; TRBD2 agrees at 8 bases. The germline gives CDR1 LGHNA, CDR2 YNFKEQ. The CDR3 is 17 residues long. The V and J ends lost 0 bases and 2 bases, in that order; junction bases with no gene match: 9. CDR3 sequence: CASSQEVSGGLPYEQYF. Written as DNA, the CDR3 is TGTGCCAGCAGCCAAGAAGTATCGGGGGGGCTCCCCTACGAGCAGTACTTC.

The chain carries TRBV4-3 and TRBJ1-5; TRBD1 agrees at 7 bases. This CDR3 comprises 16 residues. With V trimmed by 0 bases and J by 2 bases, 4 bases remained unmatched. CDR1 is LGHNA, CDR2 YSLEER, per germline. As DNA, the CDR3 is TGCGCCAGCAGCCAAGATCCCACAGGGGGCAATCAGCCCCAGCATTTT. Translation gives CASSQDPTGGNQPQHF.

The chain employs TRBV7-8 and TRBJ2-7, with 7 bases identical to TRBD1. This CDR3 contains 13 residues. From germline, CDR1 is SGHVS and CDR2 FQNEAQ. Trimming removed 5 bases from V and 7 bases from J; junction bases left unmatched: 8. The CDR3 reads CASSELQGREQYF. The CDR3 DNA reads TGTGCCAGCAGCGAGCTACAGGGGCGGGAGCAGTACTTC. Supplemented by reference TRBV7-8 and TRBJ2-7, the full variable domain reads GAGVSQSPRYKVAKRGQDVALRCDPISGHVSLFWYQQALGQGPEFLTYFQNEAQLDKSGLPSDRFFAERPEGSVSTLKIQRTQQEDSAVYLCASSELQGREQYFGPGTRLTVT.

This clone came up once. The junction departs from germline at one end; a sequencing error may be responsible. The chain employs TRBV7-7 and TRBJ2-7; a possible D gene is TRBD1 (6 bases). The CDR3 sequence is 15 residues long. Germline CDR1 and CDR2: SSHAT and FNYEAQ (reference sequence). This CDR3 reads CASSLGDTQGYEQYF. The CDR3 nucleotides are TGTGCTAGCAGCTTAGGGGACACCCAGGGCTACGAGCAGTACTTC.

The gene calls are TRBV19 and TRBJ1-6; the D is unclear. Germline-derived CDR1 and CDR2 are LNHDA and SQIVND (reference sequence). Trimming left V 3 bases short and J 5 bases short, with 8 bases between. The CDR3 sequence is 14 residues long. For the CDR3, the DNA is TGTGCCAGTAGTATTGGAGTGGATAATTCACCCCTCCACTTT. This sequence encodes CASSIGVDNSPLHF.

The J gene is TRBJ2-7, the V gene TRBV10-2, with TRBD2 identical over 7 bases. In germline, CDR1 is WSHSY, CDR2 SAAADI. CDR3 length: 15 residues. V gave up 0 bases and J gave up 6 bases; unmatched junction bases: 8. CDR3 residues: CASSESWTSRGEQYF. The CDR3, as DNA: TGCGCCAGCAGTGAGTCTTGGACTAGTCGGGGCGAGCAGTACTTC.

This clone appeared once. J is TRBJ2-3 and V is TRBV11-2, with 13 nucleotides matching TRBD2. This CDR3 is 14 amino acids long. In germline, CDR1 is SGHAT, CDR2 FQNNGV. Trimming at V came to 5 bases and at J to 5 bases, leaving 1 base not matched to a gene. The CDR3 is CASSRTSGGDTQYF. The CDR3 DNA reads as TGTGCCAGCAGCAGGACTAGCGGGGGAGATACGCAGTATTTT.

This clone was seen just once. As DNA, the CDR3 is TGTGCCAGCAGCTCCCCGGACAGGACGGCTCTTTACGCTTTCTTT. Translated: CASSSPDRTALYAFF. This chain joins TRBV5-6 and TRBJ1-1; 7 positions agree with TRBD1. V trimming: 3 bases; J trimming: 11 bases; junction bases outside the gene matches: 16. This CDR3 contains 15 residues. Germline CDR1 is SGHDT and CDR2 is YYEEEE.

Written as DNA, the CDR3 is TGCAGCGTTACAGATATCCTCACAGATACGCAGTATTTT. Amino acids: CSVTDILTDTQYF. The genes are TRBV29-1 and TRBJ2-3; D unclear. V lost 5 bases and J 2 bases, leaving 11 bases between the germline ends. The CDR3 is 13 residues long. From germline, CDR1 is SQVTM and CDR2 ANQGSEA.

The rearrangement joins TRBV7-8 to TRBJ2-3; weak D call: TRBD2 (5 bases). The CDR3 is 17 amino acids. V gave up 2 bases and J gave up 0 bases, with 15 bases separating them. Germline CDR1 SGHVS, CDR2 FQNEAQ. The CDR3 nucleotides are TGTGCCAGCAGCTTAAAATCACGGGGTCTTAGCACAGATACGCAGTATTTT. Its translation is CASSLKSRGLSTDTQYF.

The chain recombines TRBV5-6 with TRBJ1-6, with D possibly TRBD1 on 5 matching bases. Germline CDR1 is SGHDT and CDR2 is YYEEEE. The CDR3 extends over 14 amino acids. V was cut by 2 bases and J by 7 bases, with 10 bases left in between. The DNA for the CDR3 is TGTGCCAGCAGCTTTCCTTCAGGGAATTCACCCCTCCACTTT. Its protein is CASSFPSGNSPLHF. The entire variable domain, with the rest obtained from reference TRBV5-6 and TRBJ1-6, is as follows: DAGVTQSPTHLIKTRGQQVTLRCSPKSGHDTVSWYQQALGQGPQFIFQYYEEEERQRGNFPDRFSGHQFPNYSSELNVNALLLGDSALYLCASSFPSGNSPLHFGNGTRLTVT.

This clone was seen a few times. The chain is built from TRBV6-5 and TRBJ1-1, with 8 bases matching TRBD1. CDR3 length: 15 residues. Germline assignment: CDR1 MNHEY and CDR2 SVGAGI. The V segment lost 5 bases and the J segment 0 bases; nucleotides outside the gene matches: 5. The DNA of the CDR3 is TGTGCCAGCAGTGGGCAGGGGGCGGTGAACACTGAAGCTTTCTTT. Protein sequence: CASSGQGAVNTEAFF.

The chain is built from TRBV9 and TRBJ2-2; the match to TRBD1 covers 11 bases. V lost 5 bases to trimming and J lost 6 bases; unmatched junction nucleotides: 3. This CDR3 region has 14 residues. The germline V gene encodes CDR1 SGDLS and CDR2 YYNGEE. Here the CDR3 reads CASRGTGGAGELFF. Written as DNA, the CDR3 is TGTGCCAGCAGGGGGACAGGGGGGGCCGGGGAGCTGTTTTTT.

This chain links TRBV5-6 with TRBJ2-3; no firm D call. CDR3 length: 15 residues. The ends were cut back, 2 bases at V and 1 base at J, with 11 bases in the middle. Germline lookup yields CDR1 SGHDT and CDR2 YYEEEE. The CDR3 DNA follows: TGTGCCAGCAGCTTTAAACGGGTGGGCACAGATACGCAGTATTTT. Protein sequence: CASSFKRVGTDTQYF.

The J gene is TRBJ1-6, the V gene TRBV9, with 9 bases lining up with TRBD1. The length of the CDR3 is 16 residues. Germline V gene data show CDR1 as SGDLS and CDR2 as YYNGEE. The junction had 8 bases not matched to a gene; V was cut back by 0 bases and J by 10 bases. CDR3 sequence reads: CASSVGGRQGDSPLHF. CDR3 nucleotide sequence: TGTGCCAGCAGCGTAGGAGGAAGACAGGGGGACTCACCCCTCCACTTT.

The J gene is TRBJ2-2, the V gene TRBV6-1; D is ambiguous. Germline loops: CDR1 MNHNS, CDR2 SASEGT. Between the trimmed V and J ends, which lost 4 bases and 4 bases, there was a span of 7 bases. This CDR3 is 13 amino acids long. In nucleotides, the CDR3 is TGTGCCAGCAGTGGACGGAGCACCGGGGAGCTGTTTTTT. Translated, it gives CASSGRSTGELFF.

The chain couples TRBV5-1 to TRBJ1-1; 7 bases are a match to TRBD1. The CDR3 runs 13 residues. Germline V CDR1 and CDR2: SGHRS, YFSETQ. The V and J ends lost 0 bases and 8 bases, in that order; junction bases with no gene match: 4. The CDR3 loop reads CASSLEGAGEAFF. The DNA of the CDR3 is TGCGCCAGCAGCTTGGAGGGGGCAGGGGAAGCTTTCTTT.